This T cell receptor (beta chain) is from a study of cytomegalovirus exposure and HLA in healthy donors. The study, taken as a whole, reports: The HLA-A and HLA-B alleles of most subjects were reportedly predicted accurately from TCR beta sequences. The dataset shows that most TCR sequences were rare, while some public TCRs occurred in many donors. Altogether, 164 TCR beta chains were recorded as cytomegalovirus-associated.

In the case of this clone: The antigen is not known.

V dropped 5 bases and J dropped 8 bases, with 15 bases sitting between them. This CDR3 has 14 residues. Per the germline V gene, CDR1 is SNHLY and CDR2 is FYNNEI. Both 60 Vbeta primers and 13 Jbeta primers went into the PCR. Here immunoSEQ multiplex PCR was the method, and the copy in TCRdb shows in-frame clones only, minus some. This repertoire includes 130,000 to 150,000 clones. This receptor was taken from a man aged 35-49 years in good health and CMV-seronegative. This chain links TRBV2 with TRBJ1-4; tentative D call: TRBD1 (5 bases). Sequencing was performed on PBMCs. The CDR3 region has the DNA TGTGCCAGCAGTTTGACGGAGGGGAAGGAAAAACTGTTTTTT. Residues: CASSLTEGKEKLFF.